The clone carrying this T cell receptor beta chain appeared a few times. In germline, CDR1 is PRHDT, CDR2 FYEKMQ (reference sequence). J lost 5 bases, V lost 1 base, and 7 bases had no gene match. This CDR3 spans 15 amino acids. The sample originates from a study of blood T cell repertoires in COVID-19. Study summary: Acute and convalescent COVID-19 specimens originated in the United States, Italy and Spain. Sources were T cells, B-cell-depleted T cells, or PBMCs; the material itself was cDNA or gDNA.

Original analysis: Scientists estimated how many nucleated cells there were by amplifying reference gene primers. Profiling relied on immunoSEQ multiplex PCR, and the TCRdb table lists in-frame clones only, not all of them. D and trimming were read from the DNA, whereas the V and J calls and clone size are those reported in that table. The repertoire includes nearly 110,000 clones, about three quarters of them detected once, and roughly 4.3% sits in the top ten. The gene calls are TRBV13 and TRBJ2-7; 8 bases line up with TRBD1. The material sequenced was peripheral blood. This receptor was identified in a man in his sixties or seventies with acute or convalescent COVID-19. CDR3 residues: CASSLDGQGADEQYF. The CDR3 DNA is TGTGCCAGCAGCTTAGACGGGCAGGGGGCAGACGAGCAGTACTTC.